This T cell receptor (beta chain) was recovered during a study of PD-1 blockade in classical Hodgkin lymphoma (dated by TCRdb to about 2020). Study-level background: Nivolumab dosing was 3 mg/kg intravenously every 2 weeks, continuing until either disease progression or unacceptable toxicity. The study used CyTOF and TCR beta sequencing to define a peripheral blood immune signature of response to PD-1 blockade in classical Hodgkin lymphoma. Results the study describes overall, beyond this receptor: Only a single clinical trial cohort was studied, and what caused the repertoire differences, possibly disease activity or prior therapy, remained undefined. Among trial patients, those achieving complete response had baseline diversity similar to that of newly diagnosed patients, while diversity was significantly lower in partial responders and progressors. Baseline TCR diversity was reported to be lower in newly diagnosed patients than in healthy donors and to be lower still in relapsed/refractory patients. CD4+ but not CD8+ TCR diversity rose significantly by C4D1 (p=0.0027 vs p=0.16), most apparent in complete responders (p=0.02). Patients starting nivolumab less than 1 year after ASCT had lower diversity and were excluded from later analyses to avoid confounding by immune reconstitution.

CDR1 and CDR2 (SGHVS, FQNEAQ) derive from the germline V gene. V and J are truncated by 5 bases and 9 bases respectively, leaving an intervening sequence of 11 bases. The CDR3 measures 12 amino acids from cysteine to phenylalanine. Only the CDR3 DNA is retained, 36 bases long and in frame from the first base. The Qiagen DNeasy kit was used to extract genomic DNA from unsorted PBMCs and from the negatively selected CD4+ and CD8+ fractions. Using primers that anneal to V and J segments, immunoSEQ multiplex PCR amplified the TCR beta CDR3 regions. Amplification bias was minimized using a synthetic immune receptor repertoire, and residual bias was removed computationally after sequencing. The authors' analysis ran thus. Repertoire diversity was quantified as the Shannon entropy index using custom Python scripts. The unsorted, CD4+ and CD8+ repertoires were each analyzed separately, with the exception of combined analyses, where CD4+ and CD8+ sequences were merged in silico. A clone was considered expanded if an increase in frequency of at least 2-fold after treatment relative to C1D1 was found, and a pseudocount of 0.5 was applied to clones undetected at baseline. Clones with 0 or 1 copy at C1D1 were defined as singleton clones, while clones with 2 or more copies were defined as non-singleton clones. By matching protein sequences in sorted samples from the same patient, clones expanded in unsorted samples were annotated as CD4+, CD8+ or unknown. Wilcoxon tests on paired samples were used to test changes in diversity from C1D1 to C4D1. This immuneACCESS table, as held by TCRdb, lists in-frame sequences with V and J called but not all clones. Of the missing ones, under half trace to an unresolved V gene in checked studies; the others have no known cause. V, J and clone size derive from that table, while D and trimming were established from the DNA sequence. The sample table records roughly 19,000 clones; around 84% of these occur just once. The biggest ten clones account for about 6.6% of the sample.

In light of the paper, this sample's time point label describes: cycle 1 day 1 (C1D1), immediately before nivolumab initiation. Every trial patient had relapsed after autologous stem cell transplantation, and cohorts A, B and C differed in prior brentuximab vedotin exposure. The trial cohort included 50 or so patients with relapsed/refractory classical Hodgkin lymphoma, and each patient had a best overall response of complete response, partial response or progressive disease. Single-agent nivolumab was administered to trial patients in the multi-cohort phase II CheckMate 205 trial. An independent review committee assessed best overall response by applying the 2007 International Working Group response criteria. Trial PBMCs were collected just before the start of nivolumab (C1D1) and during therapy at cycle 2 day 1 and cycle 4 day 1. Peripheral blood was collected in 8 mL Vacutainer Cell Preparation Tubes, from which PBMCs were isolated by centrifugation and then cryopreserved.

For this clone: Its antigen has not been determined. Base qualities are not at hand, and no much larger clone is one base apart.

The receptor was isolated from a human donor with classical Hodgkin lymphoma. The chain is encoded by TRBV7-8 joined to TRBJ2-4, with the D gene not confidently named. The material was peripheral blood mononuclear cells (PBMCs), obtained at baseline. The DNA sequence is given as TGTGCCAGCAGCCAGCCCGTTAGCATTCAGTACTTC. Its translation reads: CASSQPVSIQYF.